These T cell receptor beta chains were read from a single sample in a study of identical twins. TCRdb re-derived calls from the 5' RACE reads in MiXCR, one entry per CDR3 protein. Counted here are roughly 700,000 distinct CDR3 sequences, under 9% occurring once; the ten biggest clones make up approximately 0.89%. The sample also formed part of further work on yellow fever vaccine responses in identical twins.

Input material: PBMCs. The receptors originated from a woman aged 18-35 years in good health. Both conserved end residues are trimmed from each CDR3. Fields, in order: CDR3 protein, V gene, J gene.

ASSLRGALTDTQY	TRBV7-9	TRBJ2-3
ASSLAVDRELF	TRBV5-1	TRBJ2-2
ASSLEGITSYEQY	TRBV7-6	TRBJ2-7
ASSTSGPYEQY	TRBV7-6	TRBJ2-7
ATRTPNTGELF	TRBV28	TRBJ2-2
ASSLEYGGGKNEQF	TRBV5-1	TRBJ2-1
ASSLKVGQGDTYEQY	TRBV5-1	TRBJ2-7
ASRAPGQANEKLF	TRBV6-1	TRBJ1-4
ASSLESKETQY	TRBV5-1	TRBJ2-5
ASSSPGAGGAEDTQY	TRBV28	TRBJ2-3
ASSQGGLTYNEQF	TRBV4-1	TRBJ2-1
ASSKGGAKTQY	TRBV19	TRBJ2-5
ASSGNIPVDTGELF	TRBV4-2	TRBJ2-2
ASSLVSAYEQY	TRBV5-6	TRBJ2-7
ASSEGLRSYEQY	TRBV5-1	TRBJ2-7
ASSIGTSGSSYEQY	TRBV7-8	TRBJ2-7
ASGLSRPAITGELF	TRBV12-5	TRBJ2-2
ASSIDRSSGSQEETQY	TRBV19	TRBJ2-5
ASSDPRTYEQY	TRBV6-1	TRBJ2-7
SARESTDTQY	TRBV20-1	TRBJ2-3
ASSLAGTEIRQYNEQF	TRBV5-1	TRBJ2-1
ASRGGYGANVLT	TRBV6-1	TRBJ2-6
SALSGRLAKNIQY	TRBV20-1	TRBJ2-4
ATSDRGGQPQH	TRBV27	TRBJ1-5
SVTGTSGIEQY	TRBV29-1	TRBJ2-7
SAGQGYEQY	TRBV20-1	TRBJ2-7
ASSEALPNEKLF	TRBV2	TRBJ1-4
ASSSGGYTDTQY	TRBV28	TRBJ2-3
ASNWPSSYNEQF	TRBV2	TRBJ2-1
ASSWWEETQY	TRBV28	TRBJ2-5
SARGMDREQY	TRBV29-1	TRBJ2-7
ASSRTVRTDTQY	TRBV7-2	TRBJ2-3
ASSLDGGGEKLF	TRBV5-1	TRBJ1-4
ASSSGLAGGYETQY	TRBV12-3/TRBV12-4	TRBJ2-5
ASSQENGGSSPLH	TRBV14	TRBJ1-6
ASSYPGSSYEQY	TRBV12-3/TRBV12-4	TRBJ2-7
ASIVTSGGHNEQF	TRBV7-2	TRBJ2-1
ASRTPGFNTGELF	TRBV11-2	TRBJ2-2
SAKTASTDTQY	TRBV20-1	TRBJ2-3
ASRGDGSTGELF	TRBV7-2	TRBJ2-2